The rows below give T cell receptor beta chains drawn from one sample of a study of T cell responses to AZD1222 COVID-19 vaccine. Using immunoSEQ multiplex PCR, the repertoire was profiled, and TCRdb retains in-frame clones only, with some absent. The table includes around 160,000 clones, 90% to 95% detected once. Here the sequenced sample was peripheral blood, taken 28 days after the second AZD1222 dose. These receptor sequences come from an adult who received the AZD1222 COVID-19 vaccine. CDR3s include the opening cysteine and the closing phenylalanine or tryptophan.

J: TRBJ2-5
V: TRBV19
CDR3: CASSRAGRPGETQYF

J: TRBJ1-4
V: TRBV3-1/TRBV3-2
CDR3: CASRHPGEKLFF

J: TRBJ1-1
V: TRBV20-1
CDR3: CSASLRGNTEAFF

J: TRBJ1-5
V: TRBV21-1
CDR3: CASSKTPGQNNQPQHF

J: TRBJ1-2
V: TRBV5-1
CDR3: CASSLVRQPNYGYTF

J: TRBJ1-2
V: TRBV27
CDR3: CASSLKGPYGYTF

J: TRBJ2-1
V: TRBV5-5
CDR3: CASRPAGTAYNEQFF

J: TRBJ2-7
V: TRBV5-1
CDR3: CASSRDHGPYEQYF

J: TRBJ1-2
V: TRBV19
CDR3: CASSTGQGTVF

J: TRBJ1-2
V: TRBV6-5
CDR3: CASSLDGNYGYTF

J: TRBJ2-1
V: TRBV6-1
CDR3: CASSDPKLGLRRNEQFF

J: TRBJ2-3
V: TRBV30
CDR3: CAWSNFHSGTTDTQYF

J: TRBJ2-5
V: TRBV27
CDR3: CASSSTQETQYF

J: TRBJ1-5
V: TRBV6-2/TRBV6-3
CDR3: CASSYGALNQPQHF

J: TRBJ1-5
V: TRBV7-2
CDR3: CASSLGRGWDQPQHF

J: TRBJ2-7
V: TRBV28
CDR3: CASSLTGSYEQYF

J: TRBJ2-7
V: TRBV9
CDR3: CASSVGPTGGTYEQYF

J: TRBJ1-4
V: TRBV5-1
CDR3: CASSLAQGNNEKLFF

J: TRBJ1-2
V: TRBV5-6
CDR3: CASSLAHRGPWGYTF

J: TRBJ2-4
V: TRBV6-5
CDR3: CASRSLDSVNIQYF

J: TRBJ1-5
V: TRBV10-3
CDR3: CAISESYQPQHF

J: TRBJ1-6
V: TRBV19
CDR3: CASSIDIFLNSPLHF

J: TRBJ2-3
V: TRBV2
CDR3: CASSEASGLTRDTQYF

J: TRBJ2-4
V: TRBV6-2/TRBV6-3
CDR3: CASSYSRQRGENIQYF

J: TRBJ1-6
V: TRBV5-8
CDR3: CASSPSKGTADYSPLHF

J: TRBJ2-1
V: TRBV24-1
CDR3: CATSDSEGGEQFF

J: TRBJ2-1
V: TRBV5-1
CDR3: CASSSLADYNEQFF

J: TRBJ1-6
V: TRBV6-4
CDR3: CASSDSTGGNSPLHF

J: TRBJ1-4
V: TRBV10-3
CDR3: CAISERTTNEKLFF

J: TRBJ2-7
V: TRBV5-5
CDR3: CASSLAGTGNAEQYF

J: TRBJ1-1
V: TRBV11-2
CDR3: CASRGGPMNTEAFF

J: TRBJ1-2
V: TRBV11-2
CDR3: CASSLERGVRLYGYTF

J: TRBJ2-7
V: TRBV11-3
CDR3: CASSLDGGSDEQYF

J: TRBJ2-5
V: TRBV6-5
CDR3: CASSYSKTSGQETQYF

J: TRBJ2-1
V: TRBV7-3
CDR3: CASSDRTSGPPWKQFF

J: TRBJ2-5
V: TRBV6-5
CDR3: CASSRTGRRETQYF

J: TRBJ2-3
V: TRBV7-6
CDR3: CASSLDGAGSTDTQYF

J: TRBJ1-2
V: TRBV3-1/TRBV3-2
CDR3: CASSQAQAPNGYTF

J: TRBJ1-6
V: TRBV10-2
CDR3: CASSEGAFGSRDSPLHF

J: TRBJ1-2
V: TRBV4-2
CDR3: CASSQDKGRQNYGYTF

J: TRBJ2-1
V: TRBV4-1
CDR3: CASSQEGTSGRLNEQFF

J: TRBJ2-7
V: TRBV30
CDR3: CAWNRQGAYEQYF

J: TRBJ1-5
V: TRBV27
CDR3: CASRLGYSNQPQHF

J: TRBJ1-1
V: TRBV5-1
CDR3: CASSIGGDTEAFF

J: TRBJ1-6
V: TRBV9
CDR3: CASSAGQGTPLHF

J: TRBJ1-2
V: TRBV13
CDR3: CASSLDLYGGGYTF